The 18 T cell receptor beta chains below come from one sample, sequenced in a study of T-cell reconstitution after alpha-beta-depleted transplantation in children. Molecular barcoding with unique molecular identifiers was used for the TCRbeta library. MiXCR, applied by TCRdb to the PCR reads, yields one record per CDR3 protein. The sample includes about 640,000 distinct CDR3 sequences, 10% to 15% of them seen just once. The specimen was PBMCs, mostly from graft donor cells, collected 360 days after TCRalphabeta/CD19-depleted stem cell transplant. The receptors derive from a male patient under 18 who had a stem cell transplant for acute myeloid leukemia, so the T cells may come from the graft donor.

There are many counts of this clonotype. One junction end disagrees with the germline gene, perhaps due to a read error. This sequence joins TRBV7-7 and TRBJ2-3; 11 bases fit TRBD1. The germline V gene has CDR1 SSHAT and CDR2 FNYEAQ (reference sequence). CDR3 length: 17 residues. The CDR3 nucleotides are TGTGCTAGCAGCTCCGGGACAGGGGGATTCTCCCCAGATACGCAGTATTTT. It specifies CASSSGTGGFSPDTQYF.

In this sample, this clonotype turned up a few times. V is TRBV12-3 or TRBV12-4 and J is TRBJ2-7, with 7 bases fitting TRBD2. The CDR3 loop spans 15 amino acids. V was pared by 2 bases and J by 0 bases, with 4 bases of the junction left unmatched. Here the CDR3 reads CASSLRASGSYEQYF. The CDR3 region has the DNA TGTGCCAGCAGTTTAAGGGCTAGCGGCTCCTACGAGCAGTACTTC.

This clonotype was seen ten or more times. This chain connects TRBV11-1 to TRBJ2-5, with D possibly matching TRBD1 (7 bases). V shed 8 bases and J shed 5 bases, with 21 bases lying between them. CDR3 length: 15 amino acids. CDR1 and CDR2 (germline): SGHAT, FQDESV (reference sequence). The CDR3 region has the DNA TGTGCCAGCGGGTATTTTCAGGGGGGACTGGAGACCCAGTACTTC. Translated: CASGYFQGGLETQYF.

The chain recombines TRBV20-1 with TRBJ2-5; 9 positions match TRBD2. The CDR3 runs to 15 residues. Germline lookup yields CDR1 DFQATT and CDR2 SNEGSKA (reference sequence). V trimming: 0 bases; J trimming: 6 bases; junction bases outside the gene matches: 8. The CDR3 region is CSARDVAGGPQTQYF. The CDR3 region has the DNA TGCAGTGCTAGAGATGTGGCGGGAGGGCCGCAGACCCAGTACTTC.

The chain recombines TRBV2 with TRBJ2-2, with D possibly matching TRBD1 (6 bases). CDR1 and CDR2 from the germline V gene are SNHLY and FYNNEI. V was cut by 7 bases and J by 4 bases, with 19 bases left in between. This CDR3 has 16 amino acids. The DNA for the CDR3 is TGTGCCAGCATCCCAGGGGCGCTTAACCCCACCGGGGAGCTGTTTTTT. Amino acid sequence: CASIPGALNPTGELFF.

The V gene is TRBV4-3, the J gene TRBJ2-1; no reliable D call. Looked up from germline, CDR1 is LGHNA and CDR2 is YSLEER. The CDR3 extends over 15 amino acids. Deletions cut 0 bases from V and 3 bases from J, with 9 bases between. In DNA form, the CDR3 reads TGCGCCAGCAGCCAAGATTCACAGCTCTACAATGAGCAGTTCTTC. Its protein product is CASSQDSQLYNEQFF.

This clonotype has more than one count but fewer than ten. The V and J genes are TRBV12-3 or TRBV12-4 and TRBJ2-7, with 12 bases aligning to TRBD2. CDR3 length equals 15 residues. With V trimmed by 6 bases and J by 7 bases, 10 bases remained unmatched. The CDR3: CASSRTSGTGEEQYF. The CDR3 coding sequence is TGTGCCAGCAGCCGGACTAGCGGGACTGGTGAGGAGCAGTACTTC.

This clonotype came up a few times. The chain carries TRBV27 and TRBJ1-6; D is uncertain. The germline gives CDR1 MNHEY, CDR2 SMNVEV (reference sequence). The CDR3 extends over 17 amino acids. V was pared by 0 bases and J by 0 bases, with 9 bases between. CDR3: CASSLSRGSSYNSPLHF. The CDR3 DNA follows: TGTGCCAGCAGTTTATCGCGCGGAAGCTCCTATAATTCACCCCTCCACTTT.

This clonotype was detected ten times or more. CDR3 loop: CASSLLWGPYEQYF. The CDR3 nucleotides read TGTGCCAGCAGCCTCTTGTGGGGGCCCTACGAGCAGTACTTC. The chain carries TRBV7-6 and TRBJ2-7; D may be TRBD1 (6 bases). Per germline, CDR1 SGHVS and CDR2 FNYEAQ. The ends were cut back, 5 bases at V and 2 bases at J, with 13 bases in the middle. The CDR3 loop spans 14 amino acids.

In its sample, this clonotype was seen a few times. This chain links TRBV18 with TRBJ2-7; 8 bases align to TRBD2. Losses at the gene ends were 5 bases for V and 2 bases for J; bases not matched to a gene: 8. Germline V lookup: CDR1 KGHSH, CDR2 LQKENI. This CDR3 is 15 amino acids long. CDR3 nucleotides: TGTGCCAGCTCATCTACGGGAGGGACTACCTACGAGCAGTACTTC. As protein: CASSSTGGTTYEQYF.

This clonotype was counted only a few times. V and J are TRBV14 and TRBJ2-1; TRBD2 agrees at 10 bases. Per germline, CDR1 SGHDN and CDR2 FVKESK. The J segment lost 4 bases and the V segment lost 1 base, leaving 4 bases of the junction unmatched. CDR3 length: 16 residues. CDR3 DNA sequence: TGTGCCAGCAGCCAAGGGGGACTAGCGTGGTACAATGAGCAGTTCTTC. Translating it yields CASSQGGLAWYNEQFF.

This clonotype has a handful of counts. This chain links TRBV5-1 with TRBJ1-2, with 7 bases aligning to TRBD1. J was trimmed by 4 bases and V by 5 bases; bases with no gene match: 8. The CDR3 covers 14 residues. CDR1 and CDR2 from the germline V gene are SGHRS and YFSETQ. CDR3 bases: TGCGCCAGCAGGCCAACAGGGGTCCCCTATGGCTACACCTTC. Translating gives CASRPTGVPYGYTF.

This clonotype was counted between two and nine times. The chain links TRBV7-2 to TRBJ2-1, with 10 bases that match TRBD1. This CDR3 region has 17 residues. J gave up 5 bases and V 5 bases, and 12 bases lay outside the gene matches. The germline V gene has CDR1 SGHTA and CDR2 FQGNSA. The CDR3 region is CASSHGPGDRGDNEQFF. For the CDR3, the DNA is TGTGCCAGCAGCCATGGCCCCGGGGACAGGGGCGACAATGAGCAGTTCTTC.

This clonotype has ten or more counts. The rearrangement links TRBV11-2 to TRBJ2-2; 10 nucleotides line up with TRBD2. From germline, CDR1 is SGHAT and CDR2 FQNNGV. This CDR3 is 19 amino acids long. V was clipped by 2 bases and J by 0 bases; unmatched bases: 9. CDR3 coding DNA: TGTGCCAGCAGCTTAAGGGTTAGCGGGAGGTTCGCGAACACCGGGGAGCTGTTTTTT. This encodes CASSLRVSGRFANTGELFF.

A few counts support this clonotype. The chain couples TRBV28 to TRBJ2-1; 9 bases agree with TRBD2. This CDR3 spans 19 amino acids. V dropped 3 bases and J dropped 0; count of bases not matched to a gene: 12. The germline CDR1 and CDR2 sequences are MDHEN and SYDVKM. The CDR3 reads CASSLRGLARLSSYNEQFF. The CDR3, as DNA: TGTGCCAGCAGTTTGAGAGGACTAGCGCGGCTGAGCTCCTACAATGAGCAGTTCTTC.

The chain joins TRBV9 to TRBJ2-2, with 8 nucleotides matching TRBD2. CDR1 is SGDLS, CDR2 YYNGEE, per germline. The ends lost 1 base at V and 4 bases at J; junction bases unmatched: 3. The length of the CDR3 is 15 residues. DNA of the CDR3: TGTGCCAGCAGCGTAAGCGGGAGTTTCACCGGGGAGCTGTTTTTT. This codes for CASSVSGSFTGELFF.

The genes are TRBV19 and TRBJ2-2, with TRBD2 matching over 13 bases. The length of the CDR3 is 19 residues. V lost 2 bases to trimming and J lost 5 bases; unmatched junction nucleotides: 11. From germline, CDR1 is LNHDA and CDR2 SQIVND (reference sequence). CDR3 sequence reads: CASSIRGTSGIRRTGELFF. In nucleotides, the CDR3 is TGTGCCAGTAGTATACGAGGGACTAGCGGGATCCGGAGGACCGGGGAGCTGTTTTTT. The whole variable domain, remainder taken from reference TRBV19 and TRBJ2-2, is DGGITQSPKYLFRKEGQNVTLSCEQNLNHDAMYWYRQDPGQGLRLIYYSQIVNDFQKGDIAEGYSVSREKKESFPLTVTSAQKNPTAFYLCASSIRGTSGIRRTGELFFGEGSRLTVL.

J is TRBJ1-5 and V is TRBV20-1; TRBD1 aligns across 8 bases. Per germline, CDR1 DFQATT and CDR2 SNEGSKA (reference sequence). The V segment lost 1 base and the J segment 5 bases; nucleotides outside the gene matches: 4. This CDR3 comprises 14 residues. Here the CDR3 reads CSARVRGQDQPQHF. The DNA for the CDR3 is TGCAGTGCTAGAGTCAGGGGGCAGGATCAGCCCCAGCATTTT.